This T cell receptor beta chain was found in a study of cytomegalovirus exposure and HLA in healthy donors (dated by TCRdb to 2017 to 2019). The study in broad terms: An earlier analysis of fewer than 750 of the donors reported about 300 Gb of sequence data and about 120 million unique TCR beta sequences obtained from roughly 180 million T cells. Of the roughly 410 genotyped donors, approximately 81% were placed in the genetic ancestry cluster associated with self-reported Caucasian donors. A separate validation cohort of some 130 different subjects was used in addition to the roughly 670-subject first cohort. Across under 500 genotyped donors of the cohort, an average of approximately 220,000 unique TCR beta nucleotide sequences per donor were sequenced, and approximately 17% of those sequences were non-productive. To predict cytomegalovirus infection status, the study brought together high-throughput TCR immunosequencing, statistical association of individual TCRs with disease status, and machine learning. To decide whether each TCR beta V gene segment behaved as functional or pseudogenic, an earlier analysis of some 600 of the donors relied on high-throughput TCR beta sequencing. Every repertoire in the discovery cohort had been generated on one and the same sequencing platform. Donor age, sex, ethnicity and CMV serostatus were compiled alongside the repertoire data. The number of typed donors differed by locus: about 620-640 for A, B, C, DRB1 and DQB1; approximately 520 for DQA1; over 600 for DPA1; and some 450 for DPB1. In a later genetic analysis, genome-wide SNP genotypes for about 55% of the 666 donors were used, and that subset was treated as a discovery cohort. In a later analysis, previously published TCR beta repertoires from about 670 donors were re-analyzed and high-resolution HLA genotyping was added so that TCR occurrence patterns could be studied. Rather than drawing on any new phenotypic data, the later analysis identified candidate immune exposures from TCR beta sequences and the way those sequences occurred across donors. HLA typing included class I and class II loci at four-digit resolution. The study aimed to test whether signatures of past pathogen exposure could be identified by cataloging public T cell receptors. Using immunosequencing, the study profiled T cell repertoires from around 670 subjects and related those repertoires to cytomegalovirus serostatus. Several DR-DQ haplotypes were handled as single units for association and clustering, since linkage in the cohort was strong. An early release that covered fewer than 800 HLA-typed donors contained about 290 gigabases of sequencing data and tens of millions of unique TCR sequences. What the study reported, not specific to this receptor: A later analysis reported that several top co-occurrence clusters appeared linked to parvovirus B19, influenza, CMV and Epstein-Barr virus. The authors suggested that the approach could potentially be extended to other disease states and immunological phenotypes. In a later analysis, HLA-associated TCR beta chains showed more clonal expansion and lower generation probabilities than non-associated chains that were equally common. The presence/absence analyses assumed that sequencing depth was roughly uniform across donors, and that assumption may not be true. When HLA alleles, especially DR and DQ, strongly co-occurred, attributing TCR associations to individual alleles was difficult. Some IMGT-functional V segments, including TRBV6-2 and TRBV6-3, could not be told apart with the 87-base-pair reads, so those segments were excluded. A further reported finding was that TCR beta sequences accurately predicted the HLA-A and HLA-B alleles for most subjects in the first cohort. A later analysis found that most CMV-associated TCR beta chains appeared HLA-restricted, with HLA associations seemingly driven largely by CMV exposure. A cluster of highly shared sequence variants was judged likely to be a technical artifact of the sequencing pipeline. While some public TCRs were present in many individuals, most TCR sequences turned up only very rarely across donors. HLA typing was unavailable for some donors at each locus, so association tests used only the typed subset. Cytomegalovirus status was reported to be diagnosed by the classifier with high specificity and sensitivity in both the original and validation cohorts. In a later analysis, about 16,000 TCR beta sequences were associated with specific HLA alleles at a false discovery rate of 0.05. The study listed 164 TCR beta chains as associated with cytomegalovirus. This cohort had only TCR beta chains sequenced, and the lack of alpha or paired-chain data limited which features could be detected. In an earlier analysis of 587 of the donors, most TCR beta V segments appeared in productive rearrangements about 87% or about 30% of the time, broadly matching IMGT annotations. According to a later analysis, TCR association rates differed among HLA loci, with DRB1 alleles showing the most associated TCRs and HLA-C alleles showing the fewest. Linkage disequilibrium might explain the correlated functional status among segregating V segments, but an unknown experimental factor could not be excluded. A few of the identified cytomegalovirus-associated TCR beta chains were confirmed in vitro to be specific for cytomegalovirus antigens. For the cohort, immune exposure information was limited to CMV serostatus. Compared with the roughly 600-donor mean, donors in an Asian-associated ancestry cluster had fewer N-insertions in productive TCRs, according to a later genetic analysis. Because counts were too low, approximately 18 rarely observed V segments, including chromosome 9 orphons, were excluded from the earlier analysis of some 590 of the donors. In a later genetic analysis, a missense DCLRE1C variant was associated with V-gene and J-gene trimming of TCR beta chains, and the association was replicated in an independent cohort.

Libraries were built with the immunoSEQ multiplex PCR assay. A mixture of 60 forward primers for TCR Vbeta segments and 13 reverse primers for TCR Jbeta segments was used in the multiplex PCR. Amplification of the CDR3 region of rearranged TCR beta genes was performed with a multiplex PCR assay on genomic DNA. The amplified TCR beta libraries were sequenced on the Illumina HiSeq System as 87-base-pair reads. On the study's bioinformatics: A later analysis tallied around 87 million unique TCR beta chains across the 600 to 700 repertoires, and about 10 million of those chains were shared by two or more donors. Raw reads were error-corrected and collapsed into unique sequences by a nearest-neighbor algorithm in which closely related sequences were merged to remove PCR and sequencing errors. To assign V, D and J gene segments, CDR3 sequences were aligned to IMGT reference sequences. For a sequence to be retained, a match of at least six nucleotides to both a V gene segment and a J gene segment was required. A rearrangement counted as productive if the CDR3 had no stop codons and remained in frame with V and J, and every other rearrangement counted as non-productive. CDR3 was defined by IMGT convention, running from the second conserved V-encoded cysteine to the conserved J-encoded phenylalanine. Sequences without an unambiguous match to a single V gene segment were excluded from the earlier analysis of 450 to 750 of the donors. An earlier analysis of a few hundred of the donors called V segments functional above 56.7% productive rearrangements and segregating when the between-donor standard deviation exceeded 5%. A statistical classification framework was built for diagnosing cytomegalovirus status from the catalog of TCR beta chain sequences. V and J gene assignment, in a later analysis, came from comparing TCR nucleotide sequences with IMGT/GENE-DB human TR gene sequences. The TCRdist pipeline was used in a later analysis to assign CDR3 sequences and most-parsimonious VDJ recombination scenarios. In a later analysis, each TCR beta chain was defined by its CDR3 amino acid sequence together with its V-gene family, and reads lacking a unique V-gene family were excluded. As a way to deal with suspected cross-contamination and a sequencing artifact, a later analysis dropped 500 to 700 nucleotide sequences that were highly shared and had low generation probability. A later analysis calculated a clonal expansion index for each public chain from normalized within-repertoire ranks of inferred template counts. Generation probabilities in a later analysis came from a VDJ recombination model fitted to out-of-frame rearrangements, and those results were checked against IGoR. A later analysis scored TCR-TCR, TCR-HLA and TCR-CMV co-occurrence with hypergeometric tests, applying a repertoire-size bias correction to TCR pairs. A later analysis estimated false discovery rates by permuting HLA or CMV assignments 20 times. A later analysis grouped co-occurring TCRs with DBSCAN, adding TCRdist sequence similarity when clustering within HLA-allele-positive subsets. Repertoires with fewer than 30,000 or more than 120,000 public chains were left out of co-occurrence clustering, as were about 5 repertoires with anomalous nucleotide sharing. Here the immuneACCESS table is served through TCRdb, limited to in-frame sequences with V and J called. Missing clones are a known gap in these copies; in checked studies unresolved V genes cover under half, and the rest lacks a known reason. The V and J calls and clone size come from that table; D and trimming were worked out from the DNA. Present in this sample are 170,000 or so clones, just under 80% of which were seen just once. Jointly, the top ten make up around 14% of the sample.

The CDR3, from cysteine to phenylalanine, totals 16 residues. Here the CDR3 DNA is all that survives: 48 bases in frame from base 1. Trimming costs V 2 bases and J 1 base, and their ends lie 11 bases apart. Taken from the germline V gene (reference sequence), the CDR1 and CDR2 loops are SEHNR and FQNEAQ. The cohort comprised around 690 healthy bone marrow donors. At the time of sampling, every cohort member was nominally healthy, though immune exposures that went unrecorded were likely present. The donor tested CMV seropositive, placing the donor among the approximately 310 seropositive members of the cohort. Every donor gave a peripheral blood sample, and the peripheral blood mononuclear cells from that sample were used for TCR beta sequencing. The Qiagen DNeasy Blood Extraction Kit was used to extract genomic DNA from the blood cell samples. With regard to this clone: Its antigen is still unknown. No much larger clone exists at a distance of one base, and base qualities are not known.

Recombination linked TRBV7-9 to TRBJ2-2; a tentative D match to TRBD1 spans 5 bases. The sequence was obtained from a woman between 50 and 59 years old in good health and CMV-seropositive. Sequencing input: PBMCs. The CDR3 region reads CASSLNRGWNTGELFF. The bases are TGTGCCAGCAGCTTAAATAGGGGATGGAACACCGGGGAGCTGTTTTTT.